The entry below gives a single T cell receptor beta chain sequence along with its context. The antigen remains undetermined. The data belong to a study of CD8 T cells in ankylosing spondylitis. Study results and caveats: Relatively rare in peripheral blood, disease-linked clones were also CD8+. Disease-linked clones were reportedly significantly enriched in matched ankylosing spondylitis synovial fluid. A number of the motif variants had already been described in reactive arthritis synovial fluid and blood. There was a TCR beta motif, made of several highly homologous variants, that appeared characteristic of ankylosing spondylitis blood.

This CDR3 region has 15 residues. With 4 bases removed from V and 0 bases from J, the gap between germline ends came to 12 bases. The V gene's germline CDR1 is SGHAT and CDR2 FQNNGV. Preparation of TCR beta libraries was done by quantitative 5'-RACE with molecular barcodes. Each CDR3 protein gets one entry after TCRdb re-called the 5' RACE reads with MiXCR. The data show 200,000 to 250,000 distinct CDR3 sequences, about 7.3% seen once. Sequencing used blood, either unsorted or a sorted T cell fraction (not recorded which). The chain carries TRBV11-2 and TRBJ1-2; no definite D call. The receptor's source is a male donor with ankylosing spondylitis. CDR3 loop: CASSSSLGSNYGYTF. The CDR3 DNA is TGTGCCAGCAGCTCCAGTCTAGGGTCTAACTATGGCTACACCTTC.